The T cell receptor beta chain under discussion was sequenced for a study of T cells after posttransplantation cyclophosphamide. The study, taken as a whole, reports: Tissue-infiltrating T cells from skin or gut overlapped little with blood T cells. Later post-transplant blood repertoires were often dominated by donor CD8+ memory clones. TRB clonality was highly associated with recipient CMV seropositivity and reactivation.

The data were produced by immunoSEQ multiplex PCR, yet TCRdb's version contains in-frame clones alone and is incomplete. The table has some 4,000 clones, approximately 78% seen once. In regard to this clone: Its antigen is still unknown.

Treatment was busulfan-fludarabine conditioning, a marrow graft, and cyclophosphamide on days +3 and +4. The specimen comprised PBMCs, sampled after an allogeneic stem cell transplant with post-transplant cyclophosphamide. The source is a female patient aged 50-59 years who received an allogeneic stem cell transplant from a related donor, was CMV-positive, and had no GVHD. The graft donor may have contributed some T cells.

CDR3 DNA sequence: TGTGCCAGCAGCTTGGCCCAGGGGGAGAACACTGAAGCTTTCTTT. Translated, it gives CASSLAQGENTEAFF. The chain joins TRBV7-3 to TRBJ1-1, with 7 positions matching TRBD1. Trimming removed 3 bases from V and 1 base from J; junction bases left unmatched: 5. This CDR3 is built from 15 residues. The germline CDR1 and CDR2 sequences are SGHTA and FQGTGA.